The following is a TCR beta chain sequence with its context. What it recognizes is unknown. These data originate in a study of T cells in localized non-small cell lung cancer. The CDR3 sequence is 16 residues long. Germline V gene data show CDR1 as MGHRA and CDR2 as YSYEKL. The V gene lost 0 bases and the J gene lost 4 bases, with 15 bases spanning the gap. Study results and limitations: T cell clonality was highest in uninvolved adjacent lung, above tumor. Heterogeneity stays possible, as sequencing covered only one tumor region. Adjacent lung held a median around 60 of the top 100 tumor clones. An association was observed between higher blood T cell density and longer overall survival.

Assay: immunoSEQ multiplex PCR; the TCRdb copy retains only in-frame clones and omits some. The table shows about 79,000 clones, with approximately 84% occurring only once. The chain employs TRBV4-1 and TRBJ1-2; D is unresolved. Sequencing used peripheral blood, obtained before any cancer treatment. This TCR came from an older female donor with stage I lung adenocarcinoma. The CDR3 protein is CASSQEGGQPVYGYTF. CDR3 nucleotide sequence: TGCGCCAGCAGCCAAGAAGGAGGGCAGCCTGTCTATGGCTACACCTTC.